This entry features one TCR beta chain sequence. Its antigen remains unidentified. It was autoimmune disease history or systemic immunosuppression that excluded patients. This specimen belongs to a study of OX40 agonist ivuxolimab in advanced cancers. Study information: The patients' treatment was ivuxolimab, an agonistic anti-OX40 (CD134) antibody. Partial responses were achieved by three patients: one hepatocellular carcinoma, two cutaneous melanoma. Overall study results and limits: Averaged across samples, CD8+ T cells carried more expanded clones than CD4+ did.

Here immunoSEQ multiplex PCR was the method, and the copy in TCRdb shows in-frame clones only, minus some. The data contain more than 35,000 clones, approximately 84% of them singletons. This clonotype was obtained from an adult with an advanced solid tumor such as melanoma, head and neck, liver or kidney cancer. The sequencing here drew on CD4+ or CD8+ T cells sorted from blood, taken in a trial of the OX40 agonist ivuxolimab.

This CDR3 reads CASSGQPVGYEQYF. The CDR3 DNA reads as TGTGCCAGCAGCGGCCAACCTGTTGGCTACGAGCAGTACTTC. V gene TRBV2 combines with J gene TRBJ2-7; D gene uncertain. Germline CDR1 and CDR2: SNHLY and FYNNEI. V was cut by 6 bases and J by 3 bases, with 15 bases left in between. The length of the CDR3 is 14 residues.